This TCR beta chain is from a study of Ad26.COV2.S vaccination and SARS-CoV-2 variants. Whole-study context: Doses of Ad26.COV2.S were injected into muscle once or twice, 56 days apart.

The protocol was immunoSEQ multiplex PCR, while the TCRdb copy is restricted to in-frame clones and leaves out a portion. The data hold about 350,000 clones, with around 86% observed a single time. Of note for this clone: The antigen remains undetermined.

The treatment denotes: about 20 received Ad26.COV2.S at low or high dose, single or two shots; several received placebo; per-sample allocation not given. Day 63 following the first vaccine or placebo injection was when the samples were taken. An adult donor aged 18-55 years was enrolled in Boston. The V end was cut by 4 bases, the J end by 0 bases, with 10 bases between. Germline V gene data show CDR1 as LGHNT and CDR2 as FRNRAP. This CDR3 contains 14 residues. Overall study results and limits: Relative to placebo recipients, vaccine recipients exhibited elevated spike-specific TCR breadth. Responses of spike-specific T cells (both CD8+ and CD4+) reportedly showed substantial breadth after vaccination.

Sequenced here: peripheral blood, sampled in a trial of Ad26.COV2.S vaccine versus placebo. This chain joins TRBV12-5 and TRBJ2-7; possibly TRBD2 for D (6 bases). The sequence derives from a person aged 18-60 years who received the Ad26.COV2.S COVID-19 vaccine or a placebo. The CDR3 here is CASGYDGSSYEQYF. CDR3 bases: TGTGCTAGTGGTTACGACGGGAGCTCCTACGAGCAGTACTTC.